This T cell receptor beta chain was retrieved from a study of radiotherapy plus CTLA-4 blockade in lung cancer. With V trimmed by 6 bases and J by 5 bases, 6 bases remained unmatched. Germline-derived CDR1 and CDR2 are LNHDA and SQIVND (reference sequence). There are 14 residues in the CDR3. TCRdb's copy holds only in-frame clones and misses some; the assay was immunoSEQ multiplex PCR. The sample includes around 82,000 clones, around 90% of them seen just once. The sample holds a few counts of this clone. The rearrangement joins TRBV19 to TRBJ1-1, with TRBD1 matching over 10 bases. Here the sequenced sample was peripheral blood, taken from a patient treated with radiotherapy plus ipilimumab. The clonotype was recovered from a human donor with non-small cell lung cancer that progressed on radiotherapy plus ipilimumab. The CDR3 DNA is TGTGCCAGTAGACTAGGACAGGGGGGGACTGAAGCTTTCTTT. It yields the protein CASRLGQGGTEAFF.